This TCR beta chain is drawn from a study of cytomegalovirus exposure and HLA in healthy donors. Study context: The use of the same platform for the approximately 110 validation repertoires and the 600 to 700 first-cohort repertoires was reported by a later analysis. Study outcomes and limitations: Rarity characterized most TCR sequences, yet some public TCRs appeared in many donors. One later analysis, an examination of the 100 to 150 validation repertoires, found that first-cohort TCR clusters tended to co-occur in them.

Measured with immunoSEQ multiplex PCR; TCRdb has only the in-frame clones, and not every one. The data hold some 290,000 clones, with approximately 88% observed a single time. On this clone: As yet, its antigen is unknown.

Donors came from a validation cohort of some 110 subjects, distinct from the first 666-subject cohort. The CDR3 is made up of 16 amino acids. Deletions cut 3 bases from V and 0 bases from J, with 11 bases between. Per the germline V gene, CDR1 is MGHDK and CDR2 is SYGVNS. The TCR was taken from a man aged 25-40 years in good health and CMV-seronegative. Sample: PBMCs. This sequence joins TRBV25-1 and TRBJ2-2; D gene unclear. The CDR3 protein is CASSDNGLTNTGELFF. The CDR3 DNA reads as TGTGCCAGCAGTGATAACGGTCTTACGAACACCGGGGAGCTGTTTTTT.